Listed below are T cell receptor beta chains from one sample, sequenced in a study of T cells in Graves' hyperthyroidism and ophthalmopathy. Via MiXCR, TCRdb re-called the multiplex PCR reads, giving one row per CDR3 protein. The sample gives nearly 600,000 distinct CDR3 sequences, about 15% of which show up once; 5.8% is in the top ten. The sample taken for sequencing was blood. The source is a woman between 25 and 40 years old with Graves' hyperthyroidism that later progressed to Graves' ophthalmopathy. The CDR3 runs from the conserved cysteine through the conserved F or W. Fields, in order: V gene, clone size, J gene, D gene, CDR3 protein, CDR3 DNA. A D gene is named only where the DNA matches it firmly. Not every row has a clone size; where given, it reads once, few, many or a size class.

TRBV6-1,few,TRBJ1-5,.,CASTADNGNQPQHF,TGTGCCAGCACCGCGGATAATGGGAATCAGCCCCAGCATTTT
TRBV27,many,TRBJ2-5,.,CASSPGDGQETQYF,TGTGCCAGCAGTCCCGGGGACGGCCAGGAGACCCAGTACTTC
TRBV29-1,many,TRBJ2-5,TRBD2,CSVGSRLAEETQYF,TGCAGCGTTGGTAGCCGACTAGCGGAAGAGACCCAGTACTTC
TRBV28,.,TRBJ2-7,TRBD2,CASSPGLAGGDYEQYF,TGTGCCAGCAGTCCGGGACTAGCGGGAGGTGACTACGAGCAGTACTTC
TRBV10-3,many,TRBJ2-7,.,CAISVYGTTNYEQYF,TGTGCCATCAGTGTTTACGGGACAACTAACTACGAGCAGTACTTC
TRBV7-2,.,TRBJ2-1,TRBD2,CASSLASSGRYNEQFF,TGTGCCAGCAGCTTAGCATCTAGCGGGAGGTACAATGAGCAGTTCTTC
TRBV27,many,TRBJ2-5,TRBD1,CASSPIQGASLAETQYF,TGTGCCAGCAGTCCGATACAGGGGGCTAGTTTAGCAGAGACCCAGTACTTC
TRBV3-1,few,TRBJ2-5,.,CASSQVVGEVTQYF,TGTGCCAGCAGCCAAGTGGTCGGGGAAGTGACCCAGTACTTC
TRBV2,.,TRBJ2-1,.,CASSEGQNSDEQFF,TGTGCCAGCAGTGAAGGACAGAATTCCGATGAGCAGTTCTTC
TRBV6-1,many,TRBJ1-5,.,CASSADFNQPQHF,TGTGCCAGCAGTGCGGACTTCAATCAGCCCCAGCATTTT
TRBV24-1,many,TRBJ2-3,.,CATNDRLGDTQYF,TGTGCCACCAATGACAGGTTAGGAGATACGCAGTATTTT
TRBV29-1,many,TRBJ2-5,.,CSGTTRFGASIETQYF,TGCAGCGGTACGACCAGGTTCGGGGCTTCGATAGAGACCCAGTACTTC
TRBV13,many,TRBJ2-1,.,CASSLEGRTVEQFF,TGTGCCAGCAGCTTAGAGGGCAGGACCGTCGAGCAGTTCTTC
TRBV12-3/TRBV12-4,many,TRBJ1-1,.,CASSLSRKAFF,TGTGCCAGCAGTTTGTCCCGGAAGGCTTTCTTT
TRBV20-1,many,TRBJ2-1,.,CSAYSQSPYNEQFF,TGCAGTGCCTATAGCCAGAGTCCCTACAATGAGCAGTTCTTC
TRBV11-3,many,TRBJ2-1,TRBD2,CASSPGTSVYNEQFF,TGTGCCAGCAGCCCCGGGACTAGCGTCTACAATGAGCAGTTCTTC
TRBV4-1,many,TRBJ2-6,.,CASSQPEYSGANVLTF,TGCGCCAGCAGCCAGCCCGAGTACTCTGGGGCCAACGTCCTGACTTTC
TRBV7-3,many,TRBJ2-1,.,CASSSHSLGEQFF,TGTGCCAGCAGCTCACACAGCCTGGGTGAGCAGTTCTTC
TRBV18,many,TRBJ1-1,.,CASSPGPVMNTEAFF,TGTGCCAGCTCCCCTGGCCCCGTCATGAACACTGAAGCTTTCTTT
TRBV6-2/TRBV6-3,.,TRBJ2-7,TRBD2,CASSGLAGVPHEQYF,TGTGCCAGCAGTGGACTAGCGGGAGTTCCCCACGAGCAGTACTTC
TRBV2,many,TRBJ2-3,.,CASRYRVAQYF,TGTGCCAGCAGGTACAGGGTTGCGCAGTATTTT
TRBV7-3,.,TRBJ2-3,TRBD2,CASSPKAGTSGRARDTQYF,TGTGCCAGCAGCCCAAAGGCCGGGACTAGCGGGAGGGCCCGAGATACGCAGTATTTT
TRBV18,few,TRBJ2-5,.,CASSPGRGKQETQYF,TGTGCCAGCTCGCCGGGGAGGGGGAAACAAGAGACCCAGTACTTC
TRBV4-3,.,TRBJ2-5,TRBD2,CASSHPCLAGGETQYF,TGCGCCAGCAGCCACCCCTGTTTAGCGGGAGGCGAGACCCAGTACTTC
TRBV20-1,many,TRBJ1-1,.,CSAIWVNTEAFF,TGCAGTGCTATTTGGGTGAACACTGAAGCTTTCTTT
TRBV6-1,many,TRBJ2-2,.,CASREGNTGELFF,TGTGCCAGCAGGGAAGGGAACACCGGGGAGCTGTTTTTT
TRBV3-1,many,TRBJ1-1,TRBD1,CASSQGQGGSEAFF,TGTGCCAGCAGCCAAGGACAGGGCGGATCTGAAGCTTTCTTT
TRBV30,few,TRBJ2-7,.,CAWSVGAGFSSEQYF,TGTGCCTGGAGTGTAGGAGCGGGCTTTAGCTCCGAGCAGTACTTC
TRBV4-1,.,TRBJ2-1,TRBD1,CASSLRDRDYNEQFF,TGTGCCAGCAGCCTCCGGGACAGGGACTACAATGAGCAGTTCTTC
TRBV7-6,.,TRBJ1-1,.,CASSSEGPMNTEAFF,TGTGCCAGCAGCTCAGAGGGCCCGATGAACACTGAAGCTTTCTTT
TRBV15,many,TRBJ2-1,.,CATSRDSPAAGGFYNEQFF,TGTGCCACCAGCAGAGATTCCCCGGCGGCGGGCGGATTCTACAATGAGCAGTTCTTC
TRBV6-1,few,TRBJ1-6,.,CASNPDSHLGGYNSPLHF,TGTGCCAGCAACCCGGACAGTCACTTAGGTGGCTATAATTCACCCCTCCACTTT
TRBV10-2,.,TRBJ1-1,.,CASSANAGAEAFF,TGCGCCAGCAGCGCTAATGCGGGGGCTGAAGCTTTCTTT
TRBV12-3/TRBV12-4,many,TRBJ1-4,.,CASSLGQGNEKLFF,TGTGCCAGCAGCTTAGGGCAGGGGAATGAAAAACTGTTTTTT
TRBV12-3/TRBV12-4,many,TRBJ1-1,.,CASSLALAGYLNTEAFF,TGTGCCAGCAGCCTAGCGTTGGCAGGGTATCTGAACACTGAAGCTTTCTTT
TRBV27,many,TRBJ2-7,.,CASSFSVNSYEQYF,TGTGCCAGCAGTTTCAGCGTGAACTCCTACGAGCAGTACTTC
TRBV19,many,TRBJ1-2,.,CASSIDPNLHYGYTF,TGTGCCAGTAGTATAGATCCCAATCTCCACTATGGCTACACCTTC
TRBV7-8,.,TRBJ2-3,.,CASSYGLASTDTQYF,TGTGCCAGCAGCTATGGGCTAGCGAGCACAGATACGCAGTATTTT
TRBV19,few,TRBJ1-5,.,CASSIVGNSNQPQHF,TGTGCCAGTAGTATAGTGGGAAATAGCAATCAGCCCCAGCATTTT
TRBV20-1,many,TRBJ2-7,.,CSAPDFRGGRMSYEQYF,TGCAGTGCTCCAGATTTCCGGGGAGGCAGGATGTCCTACGAGCAGTACTTC
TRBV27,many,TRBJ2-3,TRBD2,CASGLWAGGTDTQYF,TGTGCCAGCGGCCTATGGGCGGGAGGCACAGATACGCAGTATTTT
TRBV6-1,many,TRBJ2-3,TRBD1,CASRKGTGSTDTQYF,TGTGCCAGCAGAAAAGGGACAGGGAGCACAGATACGCAGTATTTT
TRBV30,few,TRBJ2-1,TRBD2,CACTLTSGSYNEQFF,TGTGCCTGTACCCTGACTAGCGGGAGTTACAATGAGCAGTTCTTC
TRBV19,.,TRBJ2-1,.,CASSITQVNEQFF,TGTGCCAGTAGTATTACTCAAGTAAATGAGCAGTTCTTC
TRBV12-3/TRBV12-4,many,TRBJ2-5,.,CASFTASAETQYF,TGTGCCAGCTTCACAGCCTCGGCAGAGACCCAGTACTTC
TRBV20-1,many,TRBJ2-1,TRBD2,CSARIAGVNNEQFF,TGCAGTGCTAGAATAGCGGGAGTAAACAATGAGCAGTTCTTC
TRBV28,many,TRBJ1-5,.,CASQGIQPQHF,TGTGCCAGCCAAGGGATTCAGCCCCAGCATTTT
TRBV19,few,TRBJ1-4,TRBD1,CASSSPRGLREKLFF,TGTGCCAGTAGCTCACCCAGGGGGCTCCGTGAAAAACTGTTTTTT
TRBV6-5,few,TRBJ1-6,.,CASSYSGAGVSPLHF,TGTGCCAGCAGTTACTCGGGGGCAGGGGTTTCACCCCTCCACTTT
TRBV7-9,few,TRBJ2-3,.,CASSPGASLTDTQYF,TGTGCCAGCAGCCCGGGGGCCAGTCTTACAGATACGCAGTATTTT
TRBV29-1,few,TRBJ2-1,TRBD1,CSVEVWTGHSYNEQFF,TGCAGCGTTGAAGTGTGGACAGGGCACTCCTACAATGAGCAGTTCTTC
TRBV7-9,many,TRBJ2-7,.,CASSLAGERNEQYF,TGTGCCAGCAGCTTAGCGGGAGAAAGGAACGAGCAGTACTTC
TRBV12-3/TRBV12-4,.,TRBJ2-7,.,CASTFVGTQPYEQYF,TGTGCCAGCACCTTTGTGGGGACTCAGCCTTACGAGCAGTACTTC
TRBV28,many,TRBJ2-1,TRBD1,CASSLGQVNNEQFF,TGTGCCAGCAGCCTCGGACAGGTAAACAATGAGCAGTTCTTC
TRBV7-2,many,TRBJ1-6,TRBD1,CASSGSGTGNSPLHF,TGTGCCAGCAGCGGATCCGGGACAGGGAATTCACCCCTCCACTTT
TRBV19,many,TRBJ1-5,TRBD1,CASLPGDRGGQPQHF,TGTGCCAGCCTTCCGGGGGACAGGGGCGGTCAGCCCCAGCATTTT
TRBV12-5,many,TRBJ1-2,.,CASGQLPYGYTF,TGTGCTAGTGGACAGCTTCCCTATGGCTACACCTTC
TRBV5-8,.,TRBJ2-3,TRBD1,CASSGRGSRTDTQYF,TGTGCCAGCAGCGGCAGGGGGTCCCGCACAGATACGCAGTATTTT
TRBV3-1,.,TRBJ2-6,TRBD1,CASSQAGQGASGANVLTF,TGTGCCAGCAGCCAAGCAGGACAGGGGGCGTCCGGGGCCAACGTCCTGACTTTC